This T cell receptor beta chain originates from a study of T-cell memory formation after mild COVID-19. Study details: There were largely donor-specific TCR clusters.

TCRdb fed the 5' RACE reads into MiXCR, producing one record per CDR3 protein. Of tens of thousands of distinct CDR3 sequences in the sample, more than 8% were seen once. This clonotype has a count of ten or more. Its antigen is unidentified. Overall study findings and caveats: Contracting CD8+ clones were enriched in EMRA, CD4+ mainly in CM and EM. Clonal second-wave expansions that peaked on day 37 had unconfirmed SARS-CoV-2 specificity.

The CDR3 spans 13 residues. Trimming pared 2 bases from V and 12 bases from J, leaving 15 bases between. The V gene's germline CDR1 is SGHRS and CDR2 YFSETQ. This receptor was identified in a man aged 18 to 30 who had mild COVID-19 (a few samples of this study predate the infection). Cell type and time point are not known. The chain has TRBV5-1 and TRBJ2-1, with D possibly matching TRBD2 (5 bases). The source material was PBMCs or a T cell subset sorted from them (not recorded which). CDR3 sequence (DNA): TGCGCCAGCAGCTTAAATGAGCCTCGGGGGCAGTTCTTC. Amino acid sequence: CASSLNEPRGQFF.